These 23 T cell receptor beta chains originate from one sample sequenced in a study of control samples from healthy donors and cancer patients. Only in-frame clones appear in the TCRdb table, and some are missing; sequencing was by immunoSEQ multiplex PCR. The data hold 70,000 to 90,000 clones, with roughly 94% observed a single time. Sample: blood. The receptors originated from a woman aged 18-35 years in good health.

The gene calls are TRBV7-2 and TRBJ2-1, with D possibly matching TRBD1 (5 bases). The CDR3 has 13 amino acids. The V end lost 2 bases, the J end lost 7 bases, and 9 bases lay between the germline ends. Looked up from germline, CDR1 is SGHTA and CDR2 is FQGNSA. The CDR3 DNA reads as TGTGCCAGCAGCTTATCCAGGGTAAATGAGCAGTTCTTC. Its protein product is CASSLSRVNEQFF.

V usage is TRBV20-1 and J usage is TRBJ2-1, with D hard to call. Germline values: CDR1 DFQATT, CDR2 SNEGSKA (reference sequence). This CDR3 is 11 amino acids long. V was trimmed by 0 bases and J by 8 bases, leaving 5 bases between them. The CDR3: CSARDRYEQFF. The CDR3 region has the DNA TGCAGTGCTAGAGACAGGTATGAGCAGTTCTTC.

This chain connects TRBV6-5 to TRBJ1-2; 7 bases are a match to TRBD1. Per the germline V gene, CDR1 is MNHEY and CDR2 is SVGAGI. CDR3 length: 16 amino acids. After removal of 4 bases from V and 4 bases from J, the junction contained 12 bases not matched to a gene. The chain's CDR3 is CASSSNARGNVYGYTF. The DNA for the CDR3 is TGTGCCAGCAGTTCTAACGCCAGGGGGAATGTCTATGGCTACACCTTC.

This sequence joins TRBV2 and TRBJ1-5; D not certain. The CDR3 totals 14 residues. The V end lost 5 bases, the J end lost 9 bases, and 17 bases lay between the germline ends. In germline, CDR1 is SNHLY, CDR2 FYNNEI. The CDR3 DNA reads as TGTGCCAGCAGTTCTCGGACGGAACTAATGCCCCAGCATTTT. Translated: CASSSRTELMPQHF.

The V call is TRBV5-1, the J call TRBJ2-7; 9 nucleotides align to TRBD2. This CDR3 comprises 17 residues. Germline loops: CDR1 SGHRS, CDR2 YFSETQ. J was trimmed by 4 bases and V by 4 bases; bases with no gene match: 15. As DNA, the CDR3 is TGCGCCAGCAGCCAGGACGTGGGCCTAGCGGGAACTTACGAGCAGTACTTC. It encodes CASSQDVGLAGTYEQYF. Based on the CDR3 plus reference TRBV5-1 and TRBJ2-7, the full variable domain is KAGVTQTPRYLIKTRGQQVTLSCSPISGHRSVSWYQQTPGQGLQFLFEYFSETQRNKGNFPGRFSGRQFSNSRSEMNVSTLELGDSALYLCASSQDVGLAGTYEQYFGPGTRLTVT.

The rearrangement uses TRBV3-1 (or the pseudogene TRBV3-2) and TRBJ2-2, with D uncertain. Trimming shortened V by 8 bases and J by 3 bases, and 16 bases separated the two germline ends. Germline V gene lookup returns CDR1 LGHDT and CDR2 YNNKEL (reference sequence). This CDR3 contains 15 residues. The CDR3 spells CASAPAAGDTGELFF. The CDR3 nucleotides are TGTGCCAGCGCTCCGGCAGCTGGGGACACCGGGGAGCTGTTTTTT.

The rearrangement links TRBV9 to TRBJ2-3; D remains unclear. V gave up 2 bases and J gave up 0 bases, with 7 bases separating them. Germline V gene data show CDR1 as SGDLS and CDR2 as YYNGEE. The CDR3 spans 14 residues. The CDR3 sequence is CASSVVPSTDTQYF. CDR3 coding DNA: TGTGCCAGCAGCGTGGTCCCAAGCACAGATACGCAGTATTTT.

The genes are TRBV6-5 and TRBJ1-5, with D possibly matching TRBD1 (5 bases). Germline CDR1 MNHEY, CDR2 SVGAGI. The CDR3 spans 13 residues. V was pared by 7 bases and J by 6 bases, with 13 bases between. The CDR3 DNA reads as TGTGCCAGCAATAAAGGGACGGGTCAGCCCCAGCATTTT. Protein product: CASNKGTGQPQHF.

This chain links TRBV19 with TRBJ1-3; perhaps TRBD1 as D (6 bases). Germline V gives CDR1 LNHDA, CDR2 SQIVND (reference sequence). Trimming took 5 bases from V and 1 from J, leaving 15 bases between them. CDR3 length: 16 amino acids. The CDR3 sequence is CASSGIRTVSGNTIYF. The CDR3 DNA reads TGTGCCAGTAGTGGGATACGGACAGTTTCTGGAAACACCATATATTTT.

The chain uses TRBV5-3 and TRBJ1-4; D gene uncertain. TRBV5-3 is marked as an open reading frame, function uncertain. The germline V and J ends were trimmed by 4 bases and 7 bases, with 14 bases remaining between them. This CDR3 comprises 14 residues. CDR3 bases: TGTGCCAGAAGCGACGATGCTGGTTTTGAAAAACTGTTTTTT. Its protein product is CARSDDAGFEKLFF.

The chain combines TRBV6-2 or TRBV6-3 with TRBJ1-1, with D hard to call. The V gene lost 0 bases and the J gene lost 2 bases, with 7 bases spanning the gap. There are 14 residues in the CDR3. CDR1 and CDR2 from the germline V gene are MNHEY and SVGEGT. In DNA form, the CDR3 reads TGTGCCAGCAGTTACTCGACCTACAACACTGAAGCTTTCTTT. It codes for CASSYSTYNTEAFF.

The J gene is TRBJ1-5, the V gene TRBV6-1, with D possibly being TRBD1 (5 bases). V was cut by 0 bases and J by 5 bases, with 11 bases left in between. The V gene's germline CDR1 is MNHNS and CDR2 SASEGT. The CDR3 sequence is 15 residues long. In DNA form, the CDR3 reads TGTGCCAGCAGTGAAGCGGGGGGGACCGATCAGCCCCAGCATTTT. Translating it yields CASSEAGGTDQPQHF.

CDR3 region: CASSQIALLETQYF. The CDR3 nucleotides are TGTGCCAGCAGCCAAATAGCCTTGTTAGAGACCCAGTACTTC. The chain is built from TRBV6-5 and TRBJ2-5, with unresolved D. The germline V gene encodes CDR1 MNHEY and CDR2 SVGAGI. This CDR3 spans 14 amino acids. Trimming pared 6 bases from V and 4 bases from J, leaving 15 bases between.

V usage is TRBV18 and J usage is TRBJ1-1; D might be TRBD1 (5 bases). Germline V gene lookup returns CDR1 KGHSH and CDR2 LQKENI. The CDR3 covers 15 residues. Trimming took 3 bases from V and 4 from J, leaving 15 bases between them. The CDR3 bases are TGTGCCAGCTCACCTGCTGAAGGGGACGTCACTGAAGCTTTCTTT. Protein: CASSPAEGDVTEAFF.

V and J are TRBV9 and TRBJ1-1, with a weak D call TRBD1 (5 bases). CDR3 length: 19 residues. CDR1 and CDR2 (germline): SGDLS, YYNGEE. V was cut by 0 bases and J by 0 bases, with 21 bases left in between. CDR3 DNA: TGTGCCAGCAGCGTAGCCCCAGGAGGCGGGGGGTGGGTGAACACTGAAGCTTTCTTT. Translated, it gives CASSVAPGGGGWVNTEAFF.

This rearrangement joins TRBV9 to TRBJ2-1; 7 nucleotides align to TRBD1. The germline V gene encodes CDR1 SGDLS and CDR2 YYNGEE. This CDR3 is built from 14 residues. V dropped 0 bases and J dropped 9; count of bases not matched to a gene: 6. The CDR3 DNA is TGTGCCAGCAGCGTAGATATAGGGGGCGGTGAGCAGTTCTTC. It translates to CASSVDIGGGEQFF.

The CDR3 spells CASSALEFFNYGYTF. The CDR3 region has the DNA TGTGCCAGCAGCGCACTCGAATTCTTTAACTATGGCTACACCTTC. V gene TRBV7-9 combines with J gene TRBJ1-2, with D uncertain. Per the germline V gene, CDR1 is SEHNR and CDR2 is FQNEAQ (reference sequence). This CDR3 is built from 15 residues. The ends were cut back, 5 bases at V and 1 base at J, with 14 bases in the middle. Supplemented by reference TRBV7-9 and TRBJ1-2, the full variable domain reads DTGVSQNPRHKITKRGQNVTFRCDPISEHNRLYWYRQTLGQGPEFLTYFQNEAQLEKSRLLSDRFSAERPKGSFSTLEIQRTEQGDSAMYLCASSALEFFNYGYTFGSGTRLTVV.

The chain links TRBV19 to TRBJ2-1; D is perhaps TRBD2 (6 bases). The length of the CDR3 is 12 residues. CDR1 is LNHDA, CDR2 SQIVND, per germline (reference sequence). Deletions cut 10 bases from V and 6 bases from J, with 13 bases between. The CDR3 loop is CATTWGVNEQFF. Here the CDR3 DNA reads TGTGCCACCACCTGGGGGGTCAATGAGCAGTTCTTC. Complete variable domain (other parts from reference TRBV19 and TRBJ2-1): DGGITQSPKYLFRKEGQNVTLSCEQNLNHDAMYWYRQDPGQGLRLIYYSQIVNDFQKGDIAEGYSVSREKKESFPLTVTSAQKNPTAFYLCATTWGVNEQFFGPGTRLTVL.

The chain recombines TRBV3-1 (or the pseudogene TRBV3-2) with TRBJ2-7; D gene ambiguous. The V end was cut by 4 bases, the J end by 7 bases, with 17 bases between. There are 14 residues in the CDR3. Per germline, CDR1 LGHDT and CDR2 YNNKEL (reference sequence). The CDR3 nucleotides read TGTGCCAGCAGCCCGACCTACCCCGCCTGGGAGCAGTACTTC. It specifies CASSPTYPAWEQYF.

The rearrangement uses TRBV6-4 and TRBJ2-2; 12 bases are a match to TRBD2. CDR1 MRHNA and CDR2 SNTAGT come from the germline V gene. The CDR3 totals 17 residues. Trimming cost V 1 base and J 4 bases; bases outside gene matches: 4. In DNA, the CDR3 is TGTGCCAGCAGTGACTATCCGGGACTAGCGGGCACCGGGGAGCTGTTTTTT. Encoded protein: CASSDYPGLAGTGELFF.

About this clone itself: Other DNA sequences in the sample encode the same CDR3. The chain employs TRBV7-8 and TRBJ2-7; D perhaps matches TRBD1 (6 bases). The germline V and J ends were trimmed by 2 bases and 0 bases, with 17 bases remaining between them. In germline, CDR1 is SGHVS, CDR2 FQNEAQ. The CDR3 is made up of 17 amino acids. The CDR3 DNA follows: TGTGCCAGCAGCTTAACCAGGACAGATCGTGGCTCCTACGAGCAGTACTTC. Its translation is CASSLTRTDRGSYEQYF. Looking up the rest from reference TRBV7-8 and TRBJ2-7 gives the full variable domain: GAGVSQSPRYKVAKRGQDVALRCDPISGHVSLFWYQQALGQGPEFLTYFQNEAQLDKSGLPSDRFFAERPEGSVSTLKIQRTQQEDSAVYLCASSLTRTDRGSYEQYFGPGTRLTVT.

The rearrangement joins TRBV3-1 (or the pseudogene TRBV3-2) to TRBJ2-3; 14 nucleotides align to TRBD2. V lost 4 bases, J lost 6 bases, and 6 bases stayed unmatched. The CDR3 is 16 residues long. CDR1 and CDR2 (germline): LGHDT, YNNKEL (reference sequence). CDR3 bases: TGTGCCAGCAGCCTTCTCAGGACTAGCGGGAGGGATACGCAGTATTTT. Its translation: CASSLLRTSGRDTQYF.

The CDR3 protein is CASSREGRSSYEQYF. In nucleotides, the CDR3 is TGCGCCAGCAGCCGAGAGGGGCGGAGTTCCTACGAGCAGTACTTC. The chain couples TRBV4-3 to TRBJ2-7; D may correspond to TRBD1 or TRBD2 (5 bases each). Germline lookup yields CDR1 LGHNA and CDR2 YSLEER. CDR3 size: 15 residues. The V and J ends lost 4 bases and 1 base respectively, with 14 bases between them.